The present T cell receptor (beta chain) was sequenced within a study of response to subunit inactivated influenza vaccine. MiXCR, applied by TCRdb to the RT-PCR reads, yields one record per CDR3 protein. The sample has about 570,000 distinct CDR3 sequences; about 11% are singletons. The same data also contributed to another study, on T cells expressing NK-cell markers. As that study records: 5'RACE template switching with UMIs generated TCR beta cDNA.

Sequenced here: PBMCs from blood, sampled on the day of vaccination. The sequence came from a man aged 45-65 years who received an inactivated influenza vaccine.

Here the CDR3 reads CASSSDAGTHYNEQFF. CDR3 nucleotide sequence: TGTGCCAGCAGCTCAGATGCCGGGACGCATTACAATGAGCAGTTCTTC. This sequence joins TRBV27 and TRBJ2-1, with D perhaps given as TRBD1 or TRBD2 (5 bases each). The CDR3 is 16 residues long. Looked up from germline, CDR1 is MNHEY and CDR2 is SMNVEV (reference sequence). The ends were cut back, 6 bases at V and 4 bases at J, with 19 bases in the middle.